Below are 26 T cell receptor beta chains sequenced from a single sample in a study of CD8 T cell repertoires and HIV-1 epitope variants (dated by TCRdb to about 2020). For these TCRs, the target antigens are not known. The library was prepared using the immunoSEQ multiplex PCR assay. TCRdb took over this immuneACCESS table, retaining in-frame rearrangements with V and J assigned. Such tables are incomplete; in checked studies, under half of the missing clones stem from an unresolved V gene, and the remainder is unexplained. The sample table records fewer than 7,500 clones; around two thirds of these occur just once. Roughly 40% of the sample lies in the top ten. Input material: cultured CD8+ T cells derived from PBMCs. These receptors all stem from a male donor with HIV.

J is TRBJ2-1 and V is TRBV28, with D perhaps assigned TRBD1 or TRBD2 (6 bases each). The CDR3 extends over 13 amino acids. CDR1 and CDR2 from the germline V gene are MDHEN and SYDVKM. V was shortened by 3 bases and J by 7 bases, with 10 bases between the two germline ends. The CDR3 loop reads CASSFRGLNEQFF. DNA of the CDR3: TGTGCCAGCAGTTTTCGGGGGCTGAATGAGCAGTTCTTC.

This clone appeared a few times. This sequence joins TRBV14 and TRBJ2-1, with TRBD2 matching over 10 bases. V trimming: 6 bases; J trimming: 9 bases; junction bases outside the gene matches: 5. Germline V gene data show CDR1 as SGHDN and CDR2 as FVKESK. The CDR3 totals 13 residues. The CDR3 DNA reads as TGTGCCAGCAGGCTAGCGGGAGAAGGTGAGCAGTTCTTC. Translation gives CASRLAGEGEQFF.

The V gene is TRBV5-1, the J gene TRBJ2-7; 8 bases are a match to TRBD2. Unmatched junction bases numbered 9, after V lost 1 base and J lost 6 bases. There are 15 residues in the CDR3. Germline lookup yields CDR1 SGHRS and CDR2 YFSETQ. For the CDR3, the DNA is TGCGCCAGCAGCTTGAAGGGGACTAGAAAAATCGAGCAGTACTTC. Amino acids: CASSLKGTRKIEQYF.

V gene TRBV5-6 combines with J gene TRBJ2-7, with 9 nucleotides matching TRBD1. Germline CDR1 SGHDT, CDR2 YYEEEE. Trimming at V came to 4 bases and at J to 5 bases, leaving 10 bases not matched to a gene. The CDR3 spans 15 residues. CDR3 residues: CASSVVRDRVNEQYF. The CDR3 bases are TGTGCCAGCAGCGTCGTCCGGGACAGGGTCAACGAGCAGTACTTC.

The chain combines TRBV2 with TRBJ2-1; D possibly corresponds to TRBD2 (6 bases). The CDR3 totals 13 residues. V lost 3 bases and J 8 bases, leaving 11 bases between the germline ends. Germline lookup yields CDR1 SNHLY and CDR2 FYNNEI. CDR3 residues: CASSDPGVHEQFF. The CDR3, as DNA: TGTGCCAGCAGTGACCCGGGGGTGCATGAGCAGTTCTTC.

The chain recombines TRBV28 with TRBJ2-4; TRBD2 aligns across 8 bases. There are 15 residues in the CDR3. With V trimmed by 6 bases and J by 1 base, 5 bases remained unmatched. The germline V gene encodes CDR1 MDHEN and CDR2 SYDVKM. CDR3 sequence reads: CASRVAGWAKNIQYF. The CDR3 nucleotides read TGTGCCAGCAGGGTAGCGGGATGGGCCAAAAACATTCAGTACTTC.

The J gene is TRBJ2-7, the V gene TRBV27; 9 positions agree with TRBD2. The trim removed 4 bases at V and 2 bases at J, leaving 6 bases unmatched. Per germline, CDR1 MNHEY and CDR2 SMNVEV (reference sequence). The CDR3 is made up of 15 amino acids. CDR3 in amino acids: CASSYQAGGTYEQYF. CDR3 DNA sequence: TGTGCCAGCAGTTATCAAGCGGGAGGCACCTACGAGCAGTACTTC.

In its sample, this clone was seen once. This rearrangement joins TRBV6-5 to TRBJ2-2; no definite D call. The CDR3 runs 13 residues. The germline V and J ends were trimmed by 1 base and 6 bases, with 6 bases remaining between them. From germline, CDR1 is MNHEY and CDR2 SVGAGI. CDR3: CASSYFSAGELFF. The CDR3 DNA is TGTGCCAGCAGTTACTTCTCTGCCGGGGAGCTGTTTTTT.

This sequence joins TRBV6-5 and TRBJ1-1; D ambiguous. Trimming left V 2 bases short and J 4 bases short, with 17 bases between. From germline, CDR1 is MNHEY and CDR2 SVGAGI. The CDR3 extends over 16 amino acids. CDR3 DNA sequence: TGTGCCAGCAGTTACAACGCCTTCGGGCCAGTCACTGAAGCTTTCTTT. Translating gives CASSYNAFGPVTEAFF.

This clone was seen once. V gene TRBV18 combines with J gene TRBJ2-3, with D perhaps given as TRBD1 or TRBD2 (5 bases each). Deletions cut 3 bases from V and 1 base from J, with 11 bases between. Germline V gene lookup returns CDR1 KGHSH and CDR2 LQKENI. The CDR3 loop spans 15 amino acids. Here the CDR3 DNA reads TGTGCCAGCTCACCGGGGACCACCGGCACAGATACGCAGTATTTT. Protein sequence: CASSPGTTGTDTQYF.

The chain uses TRBV6-5 and TRBJ2-1; 11 bases line up with TRBD2. The CDR3 is made up of 15 amino acids. Germline V gene lookup returns CDR1 MNHEY and CDR2 SVGAGI. V lost 7 bases and J lost 3; bases outside the gene matches: 5. Written as DNA, the CDR3 is TGTGCCAGCAACTTACTAGCGGGGGACTACAATGAGCAGTTCTTC. Translated, it gives CASNLLAGDYNEQFF.

In this sample, this clone is medium-sized. The CDR3 region has the DNA TGTGCCAGCAGCCCCCTCTCTGGGGGGCTCTACAATGAGCAGTTCTTC. Translating gives CASSPLSGGLYNEQFF. The rearrangement links TRBV13 to TRBJ2-1; D may correspond to TRBD1 or TRBD2 (6 bases each). CDR3 length: 16 residues. Trimming shortened V by 5 bases and J by 3 bases, and 17 bases separated the two germline ends. In germline, CDR1 is PRHDT, CDR2 FYEKMQ (reference sequence).

The chain is built from TRBV13 and TRBJ2-1; 14 bases match TRBD2. CDR3 length equals 17 residues. V lost 2 bases to trimming and J lost 2 bases; unmatched junction nucleotides: 2. CDR1 and CDR2 (germline): PRHDT, FYEKMQ (reference sequence). CDR3 residues: CASSLLTSGGAYNEQFF. CDR3 DNA sequence: TGTGCCAGCAGCTTACTGACTAGCGGGGGGGCCTACAATGAGCAGTTCTTC.

The chain links TRBV6-5 to TRBJ2-7; tentative D call: TRBD2 (6 bases). The length of the CDR3 is 14 residues. V shed 2 bases and J shed 4 bases, with 12 bases lying between them. CDR1 MNHEY and CDR2 SVGAGI come from the germline V gene. CDR3 sequence reads: CASSYRDLGYEQYF. The CDR3 DNA follows: TGTGCCAGCAGTTACCGGGACTTGGGGTACGAGCAGTACTTC.

The gene calls are TRBV9 and TRBJ2-3, with no clear D. Per the germline V gene, CDR1 is SGDLS and CDR2 is YYNGEE. V was pared by 3 bases and J by 4 bases, with 12 bases between. The CDR3 totals 14 residues. The CDR3 DNA sequence: TGTGCCAGCAGCGAGTACAGAGATTCAGATACGCAGTATTTT. It encodes CASSEYRDSDTQYF. The full variable domain, completed using reference TRBV9 and TRBJ2-3, is DSGVTQTPKHLITATGQRVTLRCSPRSGDLSVYWYQQSLDQGLQFLIQYYNGEERAKGNILERFSAQQFPDLHSELNLSSLELGDSALYFCASSEYRDSDTQYFGPGTRLTVL.

The V and J genes are TRBV6-5 and TRBJ2-7, with 7 nucleotides matching TRBD1. After removal of 0 bases from V and 2 bases from J, the junction contained 7 bases not matched to a gene. Germline CDR1 reads MNHEY; CDR2 reads SVGAGI. The CDR3 runs 16 residues. DNA for the CDR3: TGTGCCAGCAGTTACTCGGGTACAGGGGCCGCCTACGAGCAGTACTTC. This sequence encodes CASSYSGTGAAYEQYF.

The V call is TRBV28, the J call TRBJ2-7; 13 bases map to TRBD2. The CDR3 is 19 amino acids. V shed 5 bases, J shed 4 bases, and the junction held 17 bases outside the gene matches. Germline assignment: CDR1 MDHEN and CDR2 SYDVKM. The chain's CDR3 is CASSPQISRTSGSPYEQYF. In DNA form, the CDR3 reads TGTGCCAGCAGTCCCCAAATCTCACGGACTAGCGGGAGTCCTTACGAGCAGTACTTC.

This clone was picked up one time. This rearrangement joins TRBV11-3 to TRBJ2-3, with D possibly being TRBD2 (6 bases). CDR1 is SGHNT, CDR2 YENEEA, per germline. The V end was cut by 8 bases, the J end by 2 bases, with 20 bases between. The CDR3 has 16 amino acids. CDR3 residues: CASPFKGGIYTDTQYF. The CDR3 DNA reads as TGTGCCAGCCCGTTTAAAGGCGGGATCTACACAGATACGCAGTATTTT.

This rearrangement joins TRBV14 to TRBJ2-7; no clear D gene. V was cut by 2 bases and J by 5 bases, with 16 bases left in between. This CDR3 is 15 amino acids long. The V gene's germline CDR1 is SGHDN and CDR2 FVKESK. The CDR3 reads CASSQLDGPVHEQYF. For the CDR3, the DNA is TGTGCCAGCAGCCAACTTGACGGCCCGGTCCACGAGCAGTACTTC.

The J gene is TRBJ1-3, the V gene TRBV4-2; D is possibly TRBD1 (5 bases). Germline-derived CDR1 and CDR2 are LGHNA and YNFKEQ. This CDR3 is 15 amino acids long. Deletions cut 5 bases from V and 2 bases from J, with 13 bases between. The CDR3 is CASSFGRDPGNTIYF. The CDR3 nucleotides read TGTGCCAGCAGCTTCGGACGGGACCCTGGAAACACCATATATTTT.

The CDR3 nucleotides are TGTGCCAGCAGTTTAGGGATACAGGGGACGAACACCGGGGAGCTGTTTTTT. It is translated as CASSLGIQGTNTGELFF. The V gene is TRBV28, the J gene TRBJ2-2; 7 bases line up with TRBD1. CDR3 length: 17 amino acids. In germline, CDR1 is MDHEN, CDR2 SYDVKM. V dropped 2 bases and J dropped 0; count of bases not matched to a gene: 6.

The sample holds a few counts of this clone. The chain employs TRBV15 and TRBJ1-1; no clear D gene. The CDR3 is made up of 15 amino acids. Germline CDR1 reads LNHNV; CDR2 reads YYDKDF (reference sequence). Trimming stripped 0 bases from V and 5 bases from J, with 13 bases between. The CDR3 region is CATSRDRGWWTEAFF. CDR3 in DNA: TGTGCCACCAGCAGAGACCGAGGGTGGTGGACTGAAGCTTTCTTT.

The sample holds a few counts of this clone. CDR3 DNA sequence: TGTGCCAGCAGCCCCGGGGATCAGCGGGGCCCCACAGATACGCAGTATTTT. As protein: CASSPGDQRGPTDTQYF. The genes are TRBV11-2 and TRBJ2-3, with TRBD2 matching 7 bases. Germline V gene data show CDR1 as SGHAT and CDR2 as FQNNGV. The length of the CDR3 is 17 residues. V gave up 5 bases and J gave up 2 bases; unmatched junction bases: 13.

The CDR3 DNA reads as TGTGCCAGCAGTGTCCCCCCCAGGGACAGGGGGCTTGTCTATGGCTACACCTTC. This gives the protein CASSVPPRDRGLVYGYTF. This sequence joins TRBV6-4 and TRBJ1-2; TRBD1 matches at 12 bases. This CDR3 has 18 residues. CDR1 is MRHNA, CDR2 SNTAGT, per germline. Trimming at V came to 4 bases and at J to 4 bases, leaving 13 bases not matched to a gene.

This clone occurred once. The chain is built from TRBV6-6 and TRBJ2-3; TRBD2 aligns across 8 bases. V dropped 0 bases and J dropped 1; count of bases not matched to a gene: 3. Germline V lookup: CDR1 MNHNY, CDR2 SVGAGI (reference sequence). The CDR3 covers 16 residues. This CDR3 reads CASSYSGSGGTDTQYF. CDR3 in DNA: TGTGCCAGCAGTTACTCGGGTAGCGGGGGCACAGATACGCAGTATTTT.

The chain recombines TRBV28 with TRBJ1-1, with 8 nucleotides matching TRBD1. V trimming: 4 bases; J trimming: 4 bases; junction bases outside the gene matches: 5. Germline V gene sequence: CDR1 MDHEN, CDR2 SYDVKM. This CDR3 spans 14 amino acids. CDR3 in amino acids: CASSSWTGSTEAFF. The CDR3 region has the DNA TGTGCCAGCAGTTCCTGGACAGGGAGCACTGAAGCTTTCTTT.